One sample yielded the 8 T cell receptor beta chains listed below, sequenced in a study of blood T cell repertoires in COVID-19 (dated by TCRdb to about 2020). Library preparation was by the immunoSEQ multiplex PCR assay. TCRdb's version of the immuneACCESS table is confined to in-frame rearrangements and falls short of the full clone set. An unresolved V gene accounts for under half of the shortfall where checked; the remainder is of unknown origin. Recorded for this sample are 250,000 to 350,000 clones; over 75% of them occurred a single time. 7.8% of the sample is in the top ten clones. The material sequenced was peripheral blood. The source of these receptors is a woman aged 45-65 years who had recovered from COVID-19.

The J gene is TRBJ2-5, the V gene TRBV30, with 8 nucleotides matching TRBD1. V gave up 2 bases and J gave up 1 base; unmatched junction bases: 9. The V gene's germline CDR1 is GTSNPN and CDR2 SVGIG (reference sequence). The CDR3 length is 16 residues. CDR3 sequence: CAWSKYRGKGQETQYF. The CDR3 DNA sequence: TGTGCCTGGAGTAAATACAGGGGGAAGGGCCAAGAGACCCAGTACTTC. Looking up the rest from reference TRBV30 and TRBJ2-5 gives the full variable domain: SQTIHQWPATLVQPVGSPLSLECTVEGTSNPNLYWYRQAAGRGLQLLFYSVGIGQISSEVPQNLSASRPQDRQFILSSKKLLLSDSGFYLCAWSKYRGKGQETQYFGPGTRLLVL.

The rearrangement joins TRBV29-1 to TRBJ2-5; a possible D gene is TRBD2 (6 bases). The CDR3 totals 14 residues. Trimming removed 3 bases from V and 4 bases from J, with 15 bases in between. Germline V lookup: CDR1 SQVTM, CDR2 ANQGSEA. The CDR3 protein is CSVDRSTGRETQYF. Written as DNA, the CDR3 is TGCAGCGTTGATCGTTCTACCGGGAGAGAGACCCAGTACTTC. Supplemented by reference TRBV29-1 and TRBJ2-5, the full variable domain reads SAVISQKPSRDICQRGTSLTIQCQVDSQVTMMFWYRQQPGQSLTLIATANQGSEATYESGFVIDKFPISRPNLTFSTLTVSNMSPEDSSIYLCSVDRSTGRETQYFGPGTRLLVL.

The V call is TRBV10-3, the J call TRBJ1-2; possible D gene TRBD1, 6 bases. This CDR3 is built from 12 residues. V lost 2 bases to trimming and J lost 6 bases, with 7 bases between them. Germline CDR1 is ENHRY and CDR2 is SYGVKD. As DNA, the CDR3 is TGTGCCATCAGTGAGACAGGGAATGGCTACACCTTC. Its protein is CAISETGNGYTF.

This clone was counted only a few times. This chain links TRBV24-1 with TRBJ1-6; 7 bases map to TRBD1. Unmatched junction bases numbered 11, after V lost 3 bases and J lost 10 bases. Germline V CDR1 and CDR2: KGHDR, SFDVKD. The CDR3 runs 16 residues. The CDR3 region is CATSDQRGLPPSPLHF. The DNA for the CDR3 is TGTGCCACCAGTGATCAAAGGGGGCTCCCACCCTCACCCCTCCACTTT.

Written as DNA, the CDR3 is TGTGCCAGCAGCCCTCGGACTAGCGGGGCCCCGGGGAGGAACACCGGGGAGCTGTTTTTT. Its protein is CASSPRTSGAPGRNTGELFF. The J gene is TRBJ2-2, the V gene TRBV3-1 (or the pseudogene TRBV3-2); 12 bases match TRBD2. V shed 4 bases, J shed 1 base, and the junction held 13 bases outside the gene matches. CDR3 length: 20 residues. Per germline, CDR1 LGHDT and CDR2 YNNKEL (reference sequence).

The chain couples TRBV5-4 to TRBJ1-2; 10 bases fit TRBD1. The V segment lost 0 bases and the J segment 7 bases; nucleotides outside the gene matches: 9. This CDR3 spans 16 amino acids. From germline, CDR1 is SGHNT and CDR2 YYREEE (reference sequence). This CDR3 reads CASSLVGATGGVGYTF. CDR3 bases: TGTGCCAGCAGCTTGGTGGGGGCGACAGGGGGCGTTGGCTACACCTTC.

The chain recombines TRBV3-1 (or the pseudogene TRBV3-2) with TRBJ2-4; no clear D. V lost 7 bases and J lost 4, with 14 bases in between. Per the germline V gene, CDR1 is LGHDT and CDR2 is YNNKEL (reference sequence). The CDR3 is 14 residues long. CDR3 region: CASIWAWIKNIQYF. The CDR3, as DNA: TGTGCCAGCATCTGGGCTTGGATAAAAAACATTCAGTACTTC.

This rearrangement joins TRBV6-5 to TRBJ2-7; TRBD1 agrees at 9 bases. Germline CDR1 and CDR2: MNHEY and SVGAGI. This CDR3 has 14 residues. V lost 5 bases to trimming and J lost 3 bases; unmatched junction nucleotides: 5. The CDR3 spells CASSRDRANYEQYF. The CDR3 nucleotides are TGTGCCAGCAGTCGGGACAGGGCTAACTACGAGCAGTACTTC.